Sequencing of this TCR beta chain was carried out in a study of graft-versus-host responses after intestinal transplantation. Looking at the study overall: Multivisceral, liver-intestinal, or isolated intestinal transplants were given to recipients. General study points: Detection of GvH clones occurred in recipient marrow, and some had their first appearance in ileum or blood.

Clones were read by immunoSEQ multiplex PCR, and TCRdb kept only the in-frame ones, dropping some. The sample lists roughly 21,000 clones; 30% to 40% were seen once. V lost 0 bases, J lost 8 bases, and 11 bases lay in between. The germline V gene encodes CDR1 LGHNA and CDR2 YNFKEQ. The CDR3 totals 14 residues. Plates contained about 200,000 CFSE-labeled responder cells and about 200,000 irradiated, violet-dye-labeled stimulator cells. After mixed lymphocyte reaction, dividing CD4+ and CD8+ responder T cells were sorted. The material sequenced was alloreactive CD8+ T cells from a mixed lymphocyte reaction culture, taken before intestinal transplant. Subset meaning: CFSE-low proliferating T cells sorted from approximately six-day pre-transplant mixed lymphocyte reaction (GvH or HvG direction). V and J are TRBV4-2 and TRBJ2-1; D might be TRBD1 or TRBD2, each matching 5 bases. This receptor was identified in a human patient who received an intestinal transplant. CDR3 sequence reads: CASSQDLGVDEQFF. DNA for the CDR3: TGTGCCAGCAGCCAAGATTTGGGGGTCGATGAGCAGTTCTTC.